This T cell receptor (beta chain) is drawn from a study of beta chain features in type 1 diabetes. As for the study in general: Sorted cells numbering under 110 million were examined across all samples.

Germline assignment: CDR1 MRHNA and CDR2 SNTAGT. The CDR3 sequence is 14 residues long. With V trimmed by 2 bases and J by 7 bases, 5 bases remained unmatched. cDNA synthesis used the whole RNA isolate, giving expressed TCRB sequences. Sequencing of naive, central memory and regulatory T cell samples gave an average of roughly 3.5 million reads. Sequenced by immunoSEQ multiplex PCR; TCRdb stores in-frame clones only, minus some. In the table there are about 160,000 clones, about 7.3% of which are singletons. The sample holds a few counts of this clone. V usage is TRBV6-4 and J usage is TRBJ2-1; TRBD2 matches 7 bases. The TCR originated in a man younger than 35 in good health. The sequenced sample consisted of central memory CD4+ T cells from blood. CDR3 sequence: CASSDGLGTNEQFF. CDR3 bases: TGTGCCAGCAGTGACGGACTAGGTACGAATGAGCAGTTCTTC.